This TCR beta chain was captured in a study of blood T cells in healthy people across ages. The authors ran a second PCR of about 6 to 11 cycles using a sample-barcoded 5' primer and a J-beta primer mix. A single record per CDR3 protein comes from TCRdb applying MiXCR to the 5' RACE reads. The sample gives hundreds of thousands of distinct CDR3 sequences, around 50% of which show up once; 20% to 25% is in the top ten. The germline V gene has CDR1 SGHDN and CDR2 FVKESK. This CDR3 has 11 amino acids. This clonotype was observed a few times. The clonotype was recovered from an elderly man in good health. Material for sequencing was blood. This chain joins TRBV14 and TRBJ2-5; D unclear. The DNA end favors TRBJ2-7, so the J call may be wrong. The CDR3 nucleotides are TGTGCCAGCAGCCAATTCGGCGAGCAGTACTTC. Its protein is CASSQFGEQYF.